Following are 14 T cell receptor beta chains from one sample sequenced in a study of blood T cells in healthy people across ages. A J-beta primer mix and a sample-barcoded 5' primer were used in a second PCR of about 7 to 12 cycles. TCRdb called the 5' RACE reads again in MiXCR, with one record for every CDR3 protein. The table lists about 1,000,000 distinct CDR3 sequences, 35% to 50% of them singletons. The source material was blood. Receptors were obtained from a woman aged 55-69 years in good health.

The chain has TRBV15 and TRBJ1-2, with TRBD1 identical over 8 bases. From germline, CDR1 is LNHNV and CDR2 YYDKDF (reference sequence). After removal of 1 base from V and 0 bases from J, the junction contained 4 bases not matched to a gene. CDR3 length: 16 amino acids. This CDR3 reads CATSRVPGQANYGYTF. As DNA, the CDR3 is TGTGCCACCAGCAGAGTCCCGGGACAGGCTAACTATGGCTACACCTTC.

The chain joins TRBV12-3 or TRBV12-4 to TRBJ1-2, with D tentatively TRBD1 (5 bases). The CDR3 runs 15 residues. Trimming pared 6 bases from V and 2 bases from J, leaving 16 bases between. The CDR3 DNA is TGTGCCAGCAGGCAAAACCCCAGGGACAACTATGGCTACACCTTC. Its protein is CASRQNPRDNYGYTF.

Concerning this clonotype: The germline gene is not matched at one end of the junction; a read error may be the cause. The chain is built from TRBV28 and TRBJ1-2; D perhaps matches TRBD1 (5 bases). Germline V gene data show CDR1 as MDHEN and CDR2 as SYDVKM. The CDR3 has 15 residues. CDR3 nucleotides: TGTGCCAGCAGTTTAGGGACGGATATTAACCATGGCTACACCTTC. Translated: CASSLGTDINHGYTF.

The chain joins TRBV28 to TRBJ2-5; 9 bases map to TRBD1. V gave up 7 bases and J gave up 7 bases; unmatched junction bases: 7. The CDR3 is 13 residues long. Germline V gives CDR1 MDHEN, CDR2 SYDVKM. CDR3 DNA sequence: TGTGCCAGCATTGGACAGGGGAAGGCGACCCAGTACTTC. This encodes CASIGQGKATQYF.

CDR3 bases: TGCAGCGTCCGAAGCCCCCGGACGAACTATGGCTACACCTTC. Residues: CSVRSPRTNYGYTF. V is TRBV29-1 and J is TRBJ1-2; D remains ambiguous. The ends were cut back, 6 bases at V and 2 bases at J, with 16 bases in the middle. The CDR3 is made up of 14 amino acids. Germline lookup yields CDR1 SQVTM and CDR2 ANQGSEA.

This clonotype was found many times. The genes are TRBV4-1 and TRBJ2-7; the D call may be TRBD1 or TRBD2 (5 bases each). CDR3 length: 15 amino acids. With 4 bases removed from V and 2 bases from J, the gap between germline ends came to 15 bases. Germline V lookup: CDR1 MGHRA, CDR2 YSYEKL. The CDR3 DNA sequence: TGCGCCAGCAGCCCTGAGGGGACGGTGACCTACGAGCAGTACTTC. Translation gives CASSPEGTVTYEQYF.

The table lists this clonotype with many counts. This sequence may be a read error, since a much larger clone differs from it by one base. The chain recombines TRBV12-3 or TRBV12-4 with TRBJ2-7; possibly TRBD2 for D (5 bases). The CDR3 has 14 residues. Trimming left V 3 bases short and J 7 bases short, with 16 bases between. The CDR3 loop is CASSLADPGDEQYF. For the CDR3, the DNA is TGTGCCAGCAGTTTGGCTGACCCCGGGGATGAGCAGTACTTC.

The chain recombines TRBV7-2 with TRBJ2-7, with 7 bases aligning to TRBD2. The length of the CDR3 is 16 residues. V shed 7 bases and J 5 bases; nucleotides not matched to a gene: 17. Germline CDR1 and CDR2: SGHTA and FQGNSA. CDR3 loop: CASTPSGALSIHEQYF. The CDR3 region has the DNA TGTGCCAGCACCCCAAGCGGGGCTTTATCAATACACGAGCAGTACTTC.

This clonotype appeared a few times. The chain couples TRBV10-3 to TRBJ2-1; D gene ambiguous. Germline lookup yields CDR1 ENHRY and CDR2 SYGVKD. This CDR3 comprises 11 residues. Trimming took 6 bases from V and 7 from J, leaving 7 bases between them. The CDR3 sequence is CAISSRNEQFF. CDR3 in DNA: TGTGCCATCAGCTCTAGAAATGAGCAGTTCTTC.

Written as DNA, the CDR3 is TGCAGCGTTCGTACGAATGTGGATTCACCCCTCCACTTT. Translating gives CSVRTNVDSPLHF. The chain carries TRBV29-1 and TRBJ1-6; D remains ambiguous. Looked up from germline, CDR1 is SQVTM and CDR2 is ANQGSEA. The CDR3 runs 13 residues. V was trimmed by 5 bases and J by 8 bases, leaving 13 bases between them.

This clonotype was detected only a few times. The chain combines TRBV12-3 or TRBV12-4 with TRBJ1-5; D is undetermined. There are 12 residues in the CDR3. The V and J ends lost 5 bases and 3 bases respectively, with 5 bases between them. Here the CDR3 DNA reads TGTGCCAGCAGTGCAGTCAATCAGCCCCAGCATTTT. Translation: CASSAVNQPQHF.

The chain couples TRBV20-1 to TRBJ1-1; D is undetermined. The germline V gene has CDR1 DFQATT and CDR2 SNEGSKA (reference sequence). The CDR3 contains 17 residues. As DNA, the CDR3 is TGCAATTCACGACAAGTCGGTCGTCCCTGGTTGAACACTGAAGCTTTCTTT. Translation gives CNSRQVGRPWLNTEAFF.

This clonotype was seen more than once but under ten times. The chain uses TRBV29-1 and TRBJ1-1, with no clear D. V was trimmed by 2 bases and J by 0 bases, leaving 7 bases between them. Germline loops: CDR1 SQVTM, CDR2 ANQGSEA. There are 13 residues in the CDR3. The CDR3 sequence: CSVERQMNTEAFF. In nucleotides, the CDR3 is TGCAGCGTTGAACGTCAGATGAACACTGAAGCTTTCTTT.

This clonotype has just a few counts. A read error is possible here, since a much larger clone lies one base away. This sequence joins TRBV6-1 and TRBJ2-5, with TRBD2 as a possible D gene (6 bases). The germline V and J ends were trimmed by 5 bases and 11 bases, with 21 bases remaining between them. Germline V lookup: CDR1 MNHNS, CDR2 SASEGT. This CDR3 contains 14 residues. CDR3: CASSPGEEYNEQYF. The CDR3 region has the DNA TGTGCCAGCAGTCCGGGAGAGGAGTACAATGAGCAGTACTTC.